The 10 T cell receptor beta chains reported below all come from one sample, sequenced in a study of T cell responses to AZD1222 COVID-19 vaccine. The method was immunoSEQ multiplex PCR; TCRdb's version includes in-frame clones alone and lacks a portion of them. This table holds roughly 170,000 clones, over 80% found once. The starting material was peripheral blood, obtained on day 0 of AZD1222 vaccination. All receptors derive from an adult in good health.

This clone occurred a few times. This chain uses TRBV27 with TRBJ2-3; 11 positions match TRBD2. V dropped 1 base and J dropped 4; count of bases not matched to a gene: 4. Germline lookup yields CDR1 MNHEY and CDR2 SMNVEV (reference sequence). The CDR3 is 16 residues long. CDR3 sequence reads: CASSLYSGRGADTQYF. The CDR3 DNA follows: TGTGCCAGCAGTTTATATAGCGGGAGGGGCGCAGATACGCAGTATTTT.

The chain recombines TRBV30 with TRBJ1-2, with D perhaps TRBD1 (6 bases). Germline CDR1 reads GTSNPN; CDR2 reads SVGIG (reference sequence). The CDR3 is 13 amino acids. V was shortened by 2 bases and J by 3 bases, with 10 bases between the two germline ends. The CDR3 DNA is TGTGCCTGGAGTTCAGGGGACGACTATGGCTACACCTTC. Translated, it gives CAWSSGDDYGYTF.

The V gene is TRBV9, the J gene TRBJ1-1; 7 nucleotides agree with TRBD1. Looked up from germline, CDR1 is SGDLS and CDR2 is YYNGEE. This CDR3 has 15 residues. Germline trimming cut 0 bases from V and 1 base from J; bases unmatched to any gene: 3. The DNA for the CDR3 is TGTGCCAGCAGCGTAGGCCCAGGGGGGAACACTGAAGCTTTCTTT. It translates to CASSVGPGGNTEAFF.

V and J are TRBV11-3 and TRBJ1-1; D not resolved. Between the trimmed V and J ends, which lost 5 bases and 8 bases, there was a span of 15 bases. The germline V gene encodes CDR1 SGHNT and CDR2 YENEEA. CDR3 size: 13 residues. The CDR3 reads CASSLTERSEAFF. The DNA for the CDR3 is TGTGCCAGCAGCCTCACAGAGCGGTCCGAAGCTTTCTTT.

The chain joins TRBV5-4 to TRBJ2-5; the D is unclear. Germline V gives CDR1 SGHNT, CDR2 YYREEE (reference sequence). Trimming shortened V by 4 bases and J by 0 bases, and 10 bases separated the two germline ends. The CDR3 consists of 14 residues. The CDR3 bases are TGTGCCAGCAGCCCCTCCCTAGACCAAGAGACCCAGTACTTC. Translation: CASSPSLDQETQYF.

J is TRBJ2-1 and V is TRBV9; D is ambiguous. This CDR3 is built from 14 residues. Trimming cost V 0 bases and J 1 base, with 5 bases left between them. Germline CDR1 reads SGDLS; CDR2 reads YYNGEE. The CDR3 nucleotides read TGTGCCAGCAGCGTAGTGGGTTCCTACAATGAGCAGTTCTTC. Residues: CASSVVGSYNEQFF.

The chain employs TRBV20-1 and TRBJ2-1; D is ambiguous. Germline CDR1 DFQATT, CDR2 SNEGSKA (reference sequence). V was cut by 3 bases and J by 1 base, with 13 bases left in between. The CDR3 has 15 amino acids. The CDR3 sequence is CSASGSISSYNEQFF. CDR3 nucleotides: TGCAGTGCTAGTGGCAGTATCTCATCCTACAATGAGCAGTTCTTC.

This rearrangement joins TRBV6-2 or TRBV6-3 to TRBJ1-1; the D gene is possibly TRBD1 (6 bases). Deletions cut 0 bases from V and 11 bases from J, with 10 bases between. The CDR3 runs 12 residues. CDR1 is MNHEY, CDR2 SVGEGT, per germline. The CDR3 DNA is TGTGCCAGCAGTTACTCCGACAGGCGGGCTTTCTTT. This translates into CASSYSDRRAFF.

Only one count was recorded for this clone. One base away lies a much larger clone, so this may be a sequencing read error. The chain uses TRBV6-4 and TRBJ2-2; perhaps TRBD1 as D (5 bases). Germline values: CDR1 MRHNA, CDR2 SNTAGT. The CDR3 has 13 amino acids. V gave up 2 bases and J gave up 4 bases, with 5 bases separating them. The CDR3 DNA follows: TGTGCCAGCAGTGACAGGGGCACCGGGGAGCTGTTTTTT. Amino acids: CASSDRGTGELFF.

This chain links TRBV6-2 or TRBV6-3 with TRBJ1-5; tentatively, D is TRBD1 (5 bases). Germline V lookup: CDR1 MNHEY, CDR2 SVGEGT. This CDR3 comprises 14 residues. V was cut by 5 bases and J by 4 bases, with 12 bases left in between. CDR3 nucleotide sequence: TGTGCCAGCAGTCCAAGACAGAAGAATCAGCCCCAGCATTTT. Translated: CASSPRQKNQPQHF.